The rows below give T cell receptor beta chains drawn from one sample of a study of blood T cell repertoires in COVID-19. TCRdb keeps only in-frame clones here, not all; method: immunoSEQ multiplex PCR. The sample has about 350,000 clones, roughly 90% seen once. Sequences were obtained from peripheral blood. Source of these receptors: a woman aged 60 to 75 with COVID-19, enrolled during active disease. Each CDR3 is given with its conserved first and last residue. A D gene is named only where the DNA matches it firmly. The size entry is marked missing in some rows and otherwise reads once, few, many or a size class.

cdr3_nt cdr3_aa j_call clone_size d_call v_call
TGTGCCAGCCACTCTGAGGCGGGGAACACTGAAGCTTTCTTT CASHSEAGNTEAFF TRBJ1-1 - - TRBV3-1/TRBV3-2
TGCAGTGCTAGACAGGGCTACGAGCAGTACTTC CSARQGYEQYF TRBJ2-7 - - TRBV20-1
TGTGCCAGTAGTATAGATGACAACTCCTATGGCTACACCTTC CASSIDDNSYGYTF TRBJ1-2 - - TRBV19
TGTGCCAGTAGTATAATTGACAGTTCACCCCTCCACTTT CASSIIDSSPLHF TRBJ1-6 - - TRBV19
TGTGCCAGCAGCTCTCTATGGGGGCAGGAGCAGTACTTC CASSSLWGQEQYF TRBJ2-7 - - TRBV11-2
TGTGCCAGCGCCTTTGGACAGTTGTCGCATTCTTTCCAGCCCCAGCATTTT CASAFGQLSHSFQPQHF TRBJ1-5 - - TRBV5-8
TGTGCCAGCAGGTCAACACCACACTCTGGAAACACCATATATTTT CASRSTPHSGNTIYF TRBJ1-3 once - TRBV6-5
TGTGCCAGCAGCTTAGGGGGCGGGGGGGCCGATGAGCAGTTCTTC CASSLGGGGADEQFF TRBJ2-1 - TRBD2 TRBV7-8
TGTGCCAGCAGCTTAATGGGTGGGACAAGTAACACTGAAGCTTTCTTT CASSLMGGTSNTEAFF TRBJ1-1 - - TRBV7-3
TGTGCCAGCAGCTTTTATGCAGGGGTAACTGGCTACACCTTC CASSFYAGVTGYTF TRBJ1-2 - - TRBV7-2
TGTGCCAGCAGCCCCCAGGGTCTAGTCGGGGAGCTGTTTTTT CASSPQGLVGELFF TRBJ2-2 - - TRBV5-8
TGTGCCAGCAGTCTACTACAGGGGAACGAGCAGTACTTC CASSLLQGNEQYF TRBJ2-7 - TRBD1 TRBV12-3/TRBV12-4
TGTGCCAGCAGCCAAGGACAGGCCTCCTACAATGAGCAGTTCTTC CASSQGQASYNEQFF TRBJ2-1 - TRBD1 TRBV7-3
TGTGCAAGTCGCCACGGGACTAGCGGGGGCCGACGATCCTACGAGCAGTTCTTC CASRHGTSGGRRSYEQFF TRBJ2-1 - - TRBV12-2
TGTGCCAGCGCGCTCTACAGGTTCTCTGGAAACACCATATATTTT CASALYRFSGNTIYF TRBJ1-3 few - TRBV6-5
TGTGCCAGCAGTGAAGATGGAGCGTATACGCAGTATTTT CASSEDGAYTQYF TRBJ2-3 - - TRBV6-1
TGCGCCAGCAGCCCAAGGACAGGGGGCTATGCTGACACTGAAGCTTTCTTT CASSPRTGGYADTEAFF TRBJ1-1 - TRBD1 TRBV5-1
TGTGCCAGTATGCGGACAGGGGCCGGTAATGAAAAACTGTTTTTT CASMRTGAGNEKLFF TRBJ1-4 once TRBD1 TRBV19
TGTGCCAGCAGTTTTGTCAGGGGGCGAGTCTACGAGCAGTACTTC CASSFVRGRVYEQYF TRBJ2-7 - TRBD1 TRBV28
TGCGCCAGCAGCTTGGGAGGGACAGGGATCGGCTACACCTTC CASSLGGTGIGYTF TRBJ1-2 - TRBD1 TRBV5-1
TGTGCCAGCAGCTTTGGGAGCTCCTACGAGCAGTACTTC CASSFGSSYEQYF TRBJ2-7 - - TRBV11-3
TGTGCCAGCAGGACCGGGACAGGGACGCAGTATTTT CASRTGTGTQYF TRBJ2-3 - TRBD1 TRBV6-5
TGTGCCAGCAGCTCGTCGACAGGGGGTTTTTGGGGCTACACCTTC CASSSSTGGFWGYTF TRBJ1-2 - TRBD1 TRBV11-1
TGTGCCAGCAGCTCCCGGACAGGGAACCCAAACACCATATATTTT CASSSRTGNPNTIYF TRBJ1-3 - TRBD1 TRBV7-2
TGTGCCAGCAGACGGGTTCTTCAAGCACGGACTGAAGCTTTCTTT CASRRVLQARTEAFF TRBJ1-1 few - TRBV7-2